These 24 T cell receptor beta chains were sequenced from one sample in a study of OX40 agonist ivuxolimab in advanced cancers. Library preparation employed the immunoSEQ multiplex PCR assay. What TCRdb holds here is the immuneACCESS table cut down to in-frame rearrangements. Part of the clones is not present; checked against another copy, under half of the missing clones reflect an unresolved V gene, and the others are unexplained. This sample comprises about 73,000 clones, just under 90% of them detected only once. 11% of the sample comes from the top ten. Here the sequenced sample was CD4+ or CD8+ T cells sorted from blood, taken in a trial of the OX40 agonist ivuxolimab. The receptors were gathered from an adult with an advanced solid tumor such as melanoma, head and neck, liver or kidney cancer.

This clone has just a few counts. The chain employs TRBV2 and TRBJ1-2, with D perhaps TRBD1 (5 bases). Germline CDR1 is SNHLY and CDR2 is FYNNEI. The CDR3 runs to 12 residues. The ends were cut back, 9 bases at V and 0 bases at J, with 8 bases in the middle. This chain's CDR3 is CARGEANYGYTF. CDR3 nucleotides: TGTGCCAGAGGGGAAGCTAACTATGGCTACACCTTC.

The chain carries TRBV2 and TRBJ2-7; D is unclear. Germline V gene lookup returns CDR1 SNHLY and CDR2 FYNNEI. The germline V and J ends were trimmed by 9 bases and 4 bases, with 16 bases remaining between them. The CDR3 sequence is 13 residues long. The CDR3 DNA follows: TGTGCCAGTCTACCCGACGGCTATTACGAGCAGTACTTC. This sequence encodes CASLPDGYYEQYF.

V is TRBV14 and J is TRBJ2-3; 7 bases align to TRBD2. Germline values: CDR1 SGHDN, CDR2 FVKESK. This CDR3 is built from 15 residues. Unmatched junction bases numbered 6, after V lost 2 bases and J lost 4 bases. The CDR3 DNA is TGTGCCAGCAGCCAAACCTGGACTAGTTCAGATACGCAGTATTTT. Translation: CASSQTWTSSDTQYF. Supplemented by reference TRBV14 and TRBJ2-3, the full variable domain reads EAGVTQFPSHSVIEKGQTVTLRCDPISGHDNLYWYRRVMGKEIKFLLHFVKESKQDESGMPNNRFLAERTGGTYSTLKVQPAELEDSGVYFCASSQTWTSSDTQYFGPGTRLTVL.

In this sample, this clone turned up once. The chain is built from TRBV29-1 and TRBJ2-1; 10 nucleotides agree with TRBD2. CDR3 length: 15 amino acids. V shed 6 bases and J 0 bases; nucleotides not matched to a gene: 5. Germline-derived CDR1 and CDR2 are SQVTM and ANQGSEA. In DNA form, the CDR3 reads TGCAGCGTCCTAGCGGGAGTAACCTCCTACAATGAGCAGTTCTTC. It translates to CSVLAGVTSYNEQFF.

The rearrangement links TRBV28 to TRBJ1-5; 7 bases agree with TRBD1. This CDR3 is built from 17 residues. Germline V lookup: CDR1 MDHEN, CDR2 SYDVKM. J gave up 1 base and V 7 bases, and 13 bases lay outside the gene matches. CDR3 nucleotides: TGTGCCAGCATTGATCGGGACAGACAGGGCAGCAATCAGCCCCAGCATTTT. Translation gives CASIDRDRQGSNQPQHF. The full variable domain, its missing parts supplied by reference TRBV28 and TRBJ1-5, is DVKVTQSSRYLVKRTGEKVFLECVQDMDHENMFWYRQDPGLGLRLIYFSYDVKMKEKGDIPEGYSVSREKKERFSLILESASTNQTSMYLCASIDRDRQGSNQPQHFGDGTRLSIL.

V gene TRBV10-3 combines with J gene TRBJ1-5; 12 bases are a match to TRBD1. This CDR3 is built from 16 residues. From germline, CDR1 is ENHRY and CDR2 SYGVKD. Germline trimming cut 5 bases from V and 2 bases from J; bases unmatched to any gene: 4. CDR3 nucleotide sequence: TGTGCCATCAGTCGGGGACAGGGGGCAGGCAATCAGCCCCAGCATTTT. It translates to CAISRGQGAGNQPQHF.

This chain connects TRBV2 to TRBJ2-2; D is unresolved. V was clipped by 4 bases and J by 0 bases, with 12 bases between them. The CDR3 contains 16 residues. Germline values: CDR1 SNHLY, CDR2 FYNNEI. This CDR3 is CASSGLAQPNTGELFF. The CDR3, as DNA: TGTGCCAGCAGTGGACTGGCACAACCGAACACCGGGGAGCTGTTTTTT.

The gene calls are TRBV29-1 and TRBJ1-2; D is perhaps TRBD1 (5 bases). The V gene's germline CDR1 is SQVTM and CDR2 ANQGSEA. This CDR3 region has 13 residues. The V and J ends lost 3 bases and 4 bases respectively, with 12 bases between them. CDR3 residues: CSVDSGGAYGYTF. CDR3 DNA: TGCAGCGTTGACTCTGGAGGGGCCTATGGCTACACCTTC.

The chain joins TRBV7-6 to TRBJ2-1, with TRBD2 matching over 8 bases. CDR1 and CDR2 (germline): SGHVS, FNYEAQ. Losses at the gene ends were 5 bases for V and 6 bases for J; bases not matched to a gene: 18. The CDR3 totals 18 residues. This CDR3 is CASSRYPITSGEGNEQFF. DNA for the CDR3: TGTGCCAGCAGCCGATACCCAATAACTAGCGGAGAGGGCAATGAGCAGTTCTTC.

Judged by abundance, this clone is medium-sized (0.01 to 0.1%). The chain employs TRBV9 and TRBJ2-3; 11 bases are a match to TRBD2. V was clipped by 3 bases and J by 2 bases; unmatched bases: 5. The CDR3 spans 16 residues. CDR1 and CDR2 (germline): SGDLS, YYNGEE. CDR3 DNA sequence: TGTGCCAGCAGCGCTGGGACTAGCGGACCCACAGATACGCAGTATTTT. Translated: CASSAGTSGPTDTQYF. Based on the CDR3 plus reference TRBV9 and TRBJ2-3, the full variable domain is DSGVTQTPKHLITATGQRVTLRCSPRSGDLSVYWYQQSLDQGLQFLIQYYNGEERAKGNILERFSAQQFPDLHSELNLSSLELGDSALYFCASSAGTSGPTDTQYFGPGTRLTVL.

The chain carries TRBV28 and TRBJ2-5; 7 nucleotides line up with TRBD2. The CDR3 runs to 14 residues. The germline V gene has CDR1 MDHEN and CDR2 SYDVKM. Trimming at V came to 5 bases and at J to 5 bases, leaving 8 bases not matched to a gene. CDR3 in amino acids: CASSRAGEVETQYF. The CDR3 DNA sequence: TGTGCCAGCAGTCGGGCGGGAGAAGTCGAGACCCAGTACTTC.

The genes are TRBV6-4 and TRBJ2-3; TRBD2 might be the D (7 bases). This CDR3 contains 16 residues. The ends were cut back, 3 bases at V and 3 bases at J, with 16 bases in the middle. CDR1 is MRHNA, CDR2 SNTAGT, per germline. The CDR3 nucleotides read TGTGCCAGCAGTGAGACCGTTAAGGGGGGGACAGATACGCAGTATTTT. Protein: CASSETVKGGTDTQYF.

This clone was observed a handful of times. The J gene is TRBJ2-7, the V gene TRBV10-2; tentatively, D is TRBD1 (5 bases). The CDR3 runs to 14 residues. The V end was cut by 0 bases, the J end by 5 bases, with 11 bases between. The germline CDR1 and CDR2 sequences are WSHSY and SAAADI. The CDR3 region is CASSESGAVDEQYF. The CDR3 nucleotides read TGCGCCAGCAGTGAGTCAGGGGCCGTCGACGAGCAGTACTTC.

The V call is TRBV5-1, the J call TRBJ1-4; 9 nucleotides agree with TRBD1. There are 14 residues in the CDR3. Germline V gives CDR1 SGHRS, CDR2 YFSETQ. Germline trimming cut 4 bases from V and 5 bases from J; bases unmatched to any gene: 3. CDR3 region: CASSPGTGNEKLFF. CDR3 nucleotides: TGCGCCAGCAGCCCCGGGACAGGGAATGAAAAACTGTTTTTT.

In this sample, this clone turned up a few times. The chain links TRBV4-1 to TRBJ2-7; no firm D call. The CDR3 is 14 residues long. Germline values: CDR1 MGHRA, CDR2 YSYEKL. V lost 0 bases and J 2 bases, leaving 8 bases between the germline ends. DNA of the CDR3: TGCGCCAGCAGCCAAGACCCCGGCACCTACGAGCAGTACTTC. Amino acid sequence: CASSQDPGTYEQYF.

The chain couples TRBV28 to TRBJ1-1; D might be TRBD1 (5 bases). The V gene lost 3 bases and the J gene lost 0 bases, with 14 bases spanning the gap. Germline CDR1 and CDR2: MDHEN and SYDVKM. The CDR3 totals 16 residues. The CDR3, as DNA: TGTGCCAGCAGTTTCGGCCCGGGACTTCTGAACACTGAAGCTTTCTTT. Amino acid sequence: CASSFGPGLLNTEAFF.

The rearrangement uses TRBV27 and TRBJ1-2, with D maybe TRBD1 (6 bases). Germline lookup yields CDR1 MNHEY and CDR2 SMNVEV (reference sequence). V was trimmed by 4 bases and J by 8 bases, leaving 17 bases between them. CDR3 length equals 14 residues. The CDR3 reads CASSSQDRRDGYTF. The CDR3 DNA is TGTGCCAGCAGTTCCCAGGACAGAAGGGACGGCTACACCTTC.

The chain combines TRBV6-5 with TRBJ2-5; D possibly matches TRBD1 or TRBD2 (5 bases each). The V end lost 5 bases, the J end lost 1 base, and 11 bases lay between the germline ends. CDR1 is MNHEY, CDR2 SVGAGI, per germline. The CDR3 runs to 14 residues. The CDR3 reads CASSHGAVQETQYF. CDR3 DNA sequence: TGTGCCAGCAGTCACGGGGCAGTCCAAGAGACCCAGTACTTC.

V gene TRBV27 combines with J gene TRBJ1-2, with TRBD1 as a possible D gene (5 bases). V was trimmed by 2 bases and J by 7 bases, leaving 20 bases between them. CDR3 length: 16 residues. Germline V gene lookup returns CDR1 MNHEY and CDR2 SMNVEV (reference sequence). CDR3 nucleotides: TGTGCCAGCAGTTTAGGCCCCCCGGGGACGGGGGTTGGCTACACCTTC. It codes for CASSLGPPGTGVGYTF.

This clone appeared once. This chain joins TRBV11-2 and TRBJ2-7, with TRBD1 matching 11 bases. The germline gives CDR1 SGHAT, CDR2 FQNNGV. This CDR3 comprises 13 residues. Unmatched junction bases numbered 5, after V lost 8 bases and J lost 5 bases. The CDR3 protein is CASRGGQGDEQYF. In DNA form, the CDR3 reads TGTGCCAGCCGCGGGGGACAGGGGGACGAGCAGTACTTC. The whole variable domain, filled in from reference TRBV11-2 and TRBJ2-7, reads EAGVAQSPRYKIIEKRQSVAFWCNPISGHATLYWYQQILGQGPKLLIQFQNNGVVDDSQLPKDRFSAERLKGVDSTLKIQPAKLEDSAVYLCASRGGQGDEQYFGPGTRLTVT.

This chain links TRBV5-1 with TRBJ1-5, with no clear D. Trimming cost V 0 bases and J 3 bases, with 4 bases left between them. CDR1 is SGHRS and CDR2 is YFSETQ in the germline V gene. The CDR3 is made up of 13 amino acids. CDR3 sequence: CASSLGINQPQHF. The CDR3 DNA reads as TGCGCCAGCAGCTTGGGGATCAATCAGCCCCAGCATTTT.

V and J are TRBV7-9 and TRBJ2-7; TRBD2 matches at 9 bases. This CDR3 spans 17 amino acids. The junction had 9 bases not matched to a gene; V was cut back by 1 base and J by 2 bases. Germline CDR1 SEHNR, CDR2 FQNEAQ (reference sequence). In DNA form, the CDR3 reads TGTGCCAGCAGCTTAGGCTTCGGGGCTAGCGGGGCCTACGAGCAGTACTTC. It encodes CASSLGFGASGAYEQYF.

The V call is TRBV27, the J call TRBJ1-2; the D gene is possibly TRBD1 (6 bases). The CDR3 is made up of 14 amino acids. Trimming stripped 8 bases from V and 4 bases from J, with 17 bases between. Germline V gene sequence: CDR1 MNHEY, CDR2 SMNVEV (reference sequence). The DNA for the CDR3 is TGTGCCAGCGGCCAGGAGGGGGGTTTCTATGGCTACACCTTC. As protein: CASGQEGGFYGYTF.

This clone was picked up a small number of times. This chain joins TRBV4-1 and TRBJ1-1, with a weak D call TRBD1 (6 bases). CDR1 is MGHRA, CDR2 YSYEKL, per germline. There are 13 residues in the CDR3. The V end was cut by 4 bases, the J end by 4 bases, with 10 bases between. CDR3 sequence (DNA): TGCGCCAGCAGCCCTCCAGGGGTCACTGAAGCTTTCTTT. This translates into CASSPPGVTEAFF.